These 27 T cell receptor beta chains were sequenced from one sample in a study of OX40 agonist ivuxolimab in advanced cancers. Using immunoSEQ multiplex PCR, the repertoire was profiled, and TCRdb retains in-frame clones only, with some absent. The repertoire includes about 78,000 clones, roughly 92% of them detected once, and about 2.8% sits in the top ten. The sequenced sample was CD4+ or CD8+ T cells sorted from blood, obtained in a trial of the OX40 agonist ivuxolimab. The receptors originated from an adult with an advanced solid tumor such as melanoma, head and neck, liver or kidney cancer.

This clone was detected once. This sequence joins TRBV4-1 and TRBJ2-3; 12 bases agree with TRBD2. With V trimmed by 1 base and J by 4 bases, 6 bases remained unmatched. This CDR3 has 17 residues. The germline V gene encodes CDR1 MGHRA and CDR2 YSYEKL. The CDR3 nucleotides are TGCGCCAGCAGCCAAGTCCCGACTAGCGGGGGTTCAGATACGCAGTATTTT. Translating gives CASSQVPTSGGSDTQYF.

This chain links TRBV5-1 with TRBJ2-1; D is possibly TRBD1 or TRBD2 (7 bases each). Germline lookup yields CDR1 SGHRS and CDR2 YFSETQ. Trimming took 5 bases from V and 5 from J, leaving 14 bases between them. The CDR3 is 14 amino acids. The CDR3 region has the DNA TGCGCCAGCAGGGGAGGGGGCGTCCACAATGAGCAGTTCTTC. Its protein is CASRGGGVHNEQFF. Combining the CDR3 with reference TRBV5-1 and TRBJ2-1 gives the whole variable domain KAGVTQTPRYLIKTRGQQVTLSCSPISGHRSVSWYQQTPGQGLQFLFEYFSETQRNKGNFPGRFSGRQFSNSRSEMNVSTLELGDSALYLCASRGGGVHNEQFFGPGTRLTVL.

The chain combines TRBV30 with TRBJ1-2; 8 positions agree with TRBD1. The CDR3 is made up of 13 amino acids. CDR1 and CDR2 from the germline V gene are GTSNPN and SVGIG (reference sequence). Trimming took 0 bases from V and 8 from J; bases not matched to a gene: 5. CDR3 DNA sequence: TGTGCCTGGAGTGTACTACAGGGGGAGGGCTACACCTTC. Its protein product is CAWSVLQGEGYTF.

V and J are TRBV29-1 and TRBJ2-2; D is possibly TRBD2 (6 bases). Germline CDR1 and CDR2: SQVTM and ANQGSEA. The CDR3 has 12 residues. V was pared by 2 bases and J by 14 bases, with 15 bases between. CDR3 DNA sequence: TGCAGCGTTGAATCTCAGAAGGAGGGCCTGTTTTTT. This gives the protein CSVESQKEGLFF.

This clone has a handful of counts. This chain uses TRBV13 with TRBJ1-2; D gene ambiguous. Trimming took 1 base from V and 2 from J, leaving 2 bases between them. The germline gives CDR1 PRHDT, CDR2 FYEKMQ (reference sequence). The CDR3 spans 12 residues. The CDR3 loop is CASSLVNYGYTF. Here the CDR3 DNA reads TGTGCCAGCAGCTTAGTAAACTATGGCTACACCTTC.

V and J are TRBV27 and TRBJ1-2, with D tentatively TRBD1 (5 bases). Germline V gene sequence: CDR1 MNHEY, CDR2 SMNVEV (reference sequence). This CDR3 is 13 amino acids long. Trimming removed 3 bases from V and 7 bases from J, with 12 bases in between. The CDR3 here is CASSLLSGSGYTF. The CDR3 bases are TGTGCCAGCAGTTTGTTATCAGGGTCTGGCTACACCTTC.

The V and J genes are TRBV7-2 and TRBJ2-1; 11 nucleotides match TRBD2. CDR1 and CDR2 (germline): SGHTA, FQGNSA. The CDR3 loop spans 17 amino acids. V dropped 4 bases and J dropped 4; count of bases not matched to a gene: 9. The CDR3 nucleotides read TGTGCCAGCAGCTCCCGGCTTAGCGGGGGGGTGTACAATGAGCAGTTCTTC. This codes for CASSSRLSGGVYNEQFF. Full variable domain (outside the CDR3, taken from reference TRBV7-2 and TRBJ2-1): GAGVSQSPSNKVTEKGKDVELRCDPISGHTALYWYRQSLGQGLEFLIYFQGNSAPDKSGLPSDRFSAERTGGSVSTLTIQRTQQEDSAVYLCASSSRLSGGVYNEQFFGPGTRLTVL.

V usage is TRBV5-1 and J usage is TRBJ2-7; D tentatively reads TRBD1 or TRBD2 (5 bases each). V shed 4 bases and J shed 0 bases, with 14 bases lying between them. The CDR3 sequence is 15 residues long. Germline lookup yields CDR1 SGHRS and CDR2 YFSETQ. The CDR3 region has the DNA TGCGCCAGCAGCCCTCGGGACCACCCCTCCTACGAGCAGTACTTC. It encodes CASSPRDHPSYEQYF.

The J gene is TRBJ1-2, the V gene TRBV4-2; no clear D gene. The germline CDR1 and CDR2 sequences are LGHNA and YNFKEQ. V was trimmed by 0 bases and J by 12 bases, leaving 14 bases between them. The CDR3 consists of 13 residues. The CDR3 DNA reads TGTGCCAGCAGCCAAGACAACCGGGCGTATAACACCTTC. It specifies CASSQDNRAYNTF.

This rearrangement joins TRBV4-1 to TRBJ1-2; no firm D call. Germline assignment: CDR1 MGHRA and CDR2 YSYEKL. The CDR3 is made up of 13 amino acids. The V and J ends lost 0 bases and 8 bases respectively, with 10 bases between them. The CDR3 is CASSQDRVRGYTF. The CDR3 DNA is TGCGCCAGCAGCCAAGATAGGGTTAGAGGCTACACCTTC.

The V and J genes are TRBV5-5 and TRBJ2-3; perhaps TRBD1 as D (5 bases). The CDR3 contains 15 residues. Trimming shortened V by 0 bases and J by 4 bases, and 12 bases separated the two germline ends. Germline V CDR1 and CDR2: SGHKS, YYEKEE (reference sequence). CDR3 region: CASSLAGLRSDTQYF. The CDR3, as DNA: TGTGCCAGCAGCTTGGCAGGGCTCCGCTCAGATACGCAGTATTTT.

This clone was found a few times. The J gene is TRBJ1-4, the V gene TRBV5-1; TRBD1 is a possible D gene (6 bases). V gave up 0 bases and J gave up 4 bases, with 7 bases separating them. The CDR3 consists of 14 residues. Per germline, CDR1 SGHRS and CDR2 YFSETQ. The CDR3 sequence: CASSLGGGNEKLFF. The CDR3 nucleotides are TGCGCCAGCAGCTTGGGAGGGGGTAATGAAAAACTGTTTTTT.

The V and J genes are TRBV5-1 and TRBJ2-5, with 10 positions matching TRBD2. Germline V gives CDR1 SGHRS, CDR2 YFSETQ. The CDR3 is 15 amino acids. Trimming took 1 base from V and 2 from J; bases not matched to a gene: 2. The CDR3 nucleotides read TGCGCCAGCAGCTTGATGACTAGCGGGCAAGAGACCCAGTACTTC. Translation gives CASSLMTSGQETQYF.

This chain uses TRBV7-2 with TRBJ1-5; no reliable D call. Germline loops: CDR1 SGHTA, CDR2 FQGNSA. The CDR3 runs 14 residues. V gave up 1 base and J gave up 5 bases, with 9 bases separating them. CDR3 nucleotide sequence: TGTGCCAGCAGCTTAGTAAGCGCGGATCAGCCCCAGCATTTT. Its translation is CASSLVSADQPQHF.

This chain uses TRBV15 with TRBJ1-5; D is uncertain. Trimming cost V 5 bases and J 7 bases, with 12 bases left between them. The CDR3 extends over 13 amino acids. Germline CDR1 reads LNHNV; CDR2 reads YYDKDF (reference sequence). The CDR3 region is CATSARSGQPQHF. In nucleotides, the CDR3 is TGTGCCACCAGCGCCCGATCCGGCCAGCCCCAGCATTTT.

The rearrangement uses TRBV5-4 and TRBJ2-4; D unclear. V was shortened by 3 bases and J by 3 bases, with 10 bases between the two germline ends. The CDR3 runs 14 residues. Germline lookup yields CDR1 SGHNT and CDR2 YYREEE (reference sequence). DNA of the CDR3: TGTGCCAGCAGCTCGCCAGTCGACAAAAACATTCAGTACTTC. Translating gives CASSSPVDKNIQYF.

This rearrangement joins TRBV5-1 to TRBJ1-1, with D possibly being TRBD1 (5 bases). V lost 0 bases and J lost 1, with 7 bases in between. Germline V gene lookup returns CDR1 SGHRS and CDR2 YFSETQ. This CDR3 comprises 14 residues. CDR3 sequence (DNA): TGCGCCAGCAGCTTGGATACAGGGAACACTGAAGCTTTCTTT. Its translation: CASSLDTGNTEAFF.

This clone was found once. The gene calls are TRBV30 and TRBJ2-7, with D tentatively TRBD1 or TRBD2 (5 bases each). CDR1 and CDR2 from the germline V gene are GTSNPN and SVGIG (reference sequence). V lost 3 bases, J lost 4 bases, and 19 bases lay in between. The CDR3 is 15 amino acids. The CDR3 nucleotides read TGTGCCTGGAGGGCCGGGACCAGCAAGAAGTACGAGCAGTACTTC. This encodes CAWRAGTSKKYEQYF.

The chain employs TRBV28 and TRBJ2-7, with 12 bases identical to TRBD2. CDR3 length: 16 residues. The V and J ends lost 4 bases and 0 bases, in that order; junction bases with no gene match: 4. Germline V gene sequence: CDR1 MDHEN, CDR2 SYDVKM. CDR3 in amino acids: CASSWWTSGDSYEQYF. For the CDR3, the DNA is TGTGCCAGCAGTTGGTGGACTAGCGGGGACTCCTACGAGCAGTACTTC.

The V call is TRBV5-4, the J call TRBJ1-2, with TRBD1 as a possible D gene (5 bases). CDR1 is SGHNT and CDR2 is YYREEE in the germline V gene (reference sequence). The CDR3 loop spans 13 amino acids. Trimming stripped 5 bases from V and 7 bases from J, with 15 bases between. Here the CDR3 reads CASSLTGTAGYTF. In DNA form, the CDR3 reads TGTGCCAGCAGTTTAACCGGGACCGCTGGCTACACCTTC. The whole variable domain, filled in from reference TRBV5-4 and TRBJ1-2, reads ETGVTQSPTHLIKTRGQQVTLRCSSQSGHNTVSWYQQALGQGPQFIFQYYREEENGRGNFPPRFSGLQFPNYSSELNVNALELDDSALYLCASSLTGTAGYTFGSGTRLTVV.

This clone turned up a few times. CDR3 nucleotides: TGTGCCAGCAGTTTGAGAGGGAGGGATAGCAATCAGCCCCAGCATTTT. This codes for CASSLRGRDSNQPQHF. The V gene is TRBV28, the J gene TRBJ1-5; no firm D call. V dropped 3 bases and J dropped 0 bases, with 12 bases sitting between them. Germline-derived CDR1 and CDR2 are MDHEN and SYDVKM. CDR3 size: 16 residues.

The CDR3 coding sequence is TGTGCCAGCAGTTCCCCAGGACTAGGCTCCTACGAGCAGTACTTC. It codes for CASSSPGLGSYEQYF. This sequence joins TRBV27 and TRBJ2-5; TRBD2 matches 7 bases. The J call may be faulty, since TRBJ2-7 better matches the DNA end. The V gene's germline CDR1 is MNHEY and CDR2 SMNVEV (reference sequence). CDR3 length equals 15 residues.

The count of this clone is one. The J gene is TRBJ2-7, the V gene TRBV5-1; D unresolved. Deletions cut 0 bases from V and 0 bases from J, with 7 bases between. This CDR3 has 14 amino acids. Germline V gives CDR1 SGHRS, CDR2 YFSETQ. In DNA form, the CDR3 reads TGCGCCAGCAGCTTGGGCAGCGACTCCTACGAGCAGTACTTC. It translates to CASSLGSDSYEQYF.

This clone has just one count. The chain uses TRBV29-1 and TRBJ2-1; D gene unclear. CDR1 and CDR2 (germline): SQVTM, ANQGSEA. The CDR3 consists of 14 residues. With 5 bases removed from V and 13 bases from J, the gap between germline ends came to 24 bases. The CDR3, as DNA: TGCAGCGTTCCACAGCGTACCTTCTCGGGTGGTCAGTTCTTC. Translated: CSVPQRTFSGGQFF.

This clone has only a few counts. The chain links TRBV29-1 to TRBJ2-3; D remains unclear. Germline CDR1 SQVTM, CDR2 ANQGSEA. V gave up 4 bases and J gave up 0 bases, with 14 bases separating them. The CDR3 loop spans 15 amino acids. The CDR3 here is CSVGPTGQSTDTQYF. CDR3 nucleotides: TGCAGCGTTGGTCCGACGGGTCAGAGCACAGATACGCAGTATTTT.

This sequence joins TRBV10-2 and TRBJ2-1; TRBD1 is a possible D gene (5 bases). V shed 11 bases and J shed 9 bases, with 20 bases lying between them. The CDR3 has 13 amino acids. Germline values: CDR1 WSHSY, CDR2 SAAADI. CDR3 sequence: CAALDLGLSEQFF. The CDR3 nucleotides are TGCGCCGCCCTTGATCTGGGGCTTAGTGAGCAGTTCTTC.

The rearrangement uses TRBV6-5 and TRBJ1-2, with D perhaps matching TRBD1 (6 bases). Trimming pared 4 bases from V and 5 bases from J, leaving 8 bases between. The CDR3 spans 12 residues. CDR1 is MNHEY, CDR2 SVGAGI, per germline. CDR3 region: CASSSQGYGYTF. The CDR3 DNA reads TGTGCCAGCAGTTCACAGGGATATGGCTACACCTTC.